This TCR beta chain was recovered during a study of blood T cell repertoires in COVID-19. The protocol was immunoSEQ multiplex PCR, while the TCRdb copy is restricted to in-frame clones and leaves out a portion. The sample carries about 200,000 clones, approximately 80% recorded once. The clonotype originates from a man between 35 and 55 years old with acute or convalescent COVID-19. Sample: peripheral blood.

CDR3 nucleotide sequence: TGTGCCAGCAGGTCGACAGGAATCCTCAATCAGCCCCAGCATTTT. Translated, it gives CASRSTGILNQPQHF. The rearrangement joins TRBV2 to TRBJ1-5; a weak D match, TRBD1 (6 bases). Trimming took off 6 bases at V and 3 bases at J, with 15 bases between the two ends. The CDR3 covers 15 residues. Germline values: CDR1 SNHLY, CDR2 FYNNEI.